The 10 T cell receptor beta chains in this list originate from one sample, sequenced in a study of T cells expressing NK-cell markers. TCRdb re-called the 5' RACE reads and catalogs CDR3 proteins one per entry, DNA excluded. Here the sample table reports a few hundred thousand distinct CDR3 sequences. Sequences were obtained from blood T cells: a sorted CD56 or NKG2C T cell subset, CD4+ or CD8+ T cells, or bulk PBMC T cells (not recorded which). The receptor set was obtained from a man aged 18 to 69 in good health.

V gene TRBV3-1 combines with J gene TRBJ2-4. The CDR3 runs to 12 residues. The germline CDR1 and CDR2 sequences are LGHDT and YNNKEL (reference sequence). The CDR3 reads CASSQRSTRQYF. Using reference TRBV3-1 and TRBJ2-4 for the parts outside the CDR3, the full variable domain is DTAVSQTPKYLVTQMGNDKSIKCEQNLGHDTMYWYKQDSKKFLKIMFSYNNKELIINETVPNRFSPKSPDKAHLNLHINSLELGDSAVYFCASSQRSTRQYFGAGTRLSVL.

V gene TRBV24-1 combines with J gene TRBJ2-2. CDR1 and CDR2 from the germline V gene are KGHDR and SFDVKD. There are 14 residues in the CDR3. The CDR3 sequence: CATSDSQRTGELFF.

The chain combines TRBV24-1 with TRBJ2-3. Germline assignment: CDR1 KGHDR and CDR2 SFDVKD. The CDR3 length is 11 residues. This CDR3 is CATSSADTQYF.

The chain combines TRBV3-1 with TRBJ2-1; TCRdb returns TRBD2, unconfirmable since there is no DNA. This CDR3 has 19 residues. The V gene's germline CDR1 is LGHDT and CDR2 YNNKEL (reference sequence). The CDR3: CASSQPGGLAGGSYNEQFF.

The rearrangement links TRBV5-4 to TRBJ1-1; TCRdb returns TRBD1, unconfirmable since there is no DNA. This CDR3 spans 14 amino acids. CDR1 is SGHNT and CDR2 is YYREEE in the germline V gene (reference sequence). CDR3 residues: CASSPLGGGTEAFF.

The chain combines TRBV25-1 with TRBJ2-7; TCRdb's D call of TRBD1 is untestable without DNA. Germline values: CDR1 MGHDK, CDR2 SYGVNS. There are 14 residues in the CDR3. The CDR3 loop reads CASSEGGRRAEQYF.

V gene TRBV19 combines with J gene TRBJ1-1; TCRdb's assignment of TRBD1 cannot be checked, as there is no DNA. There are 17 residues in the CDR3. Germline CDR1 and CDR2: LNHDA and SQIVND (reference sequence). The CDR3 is CASSIRGGTVKNTEAFF.

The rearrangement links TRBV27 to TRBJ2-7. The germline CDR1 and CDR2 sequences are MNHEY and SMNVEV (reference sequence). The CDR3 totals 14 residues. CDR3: CASSLSAYTYEQYF.

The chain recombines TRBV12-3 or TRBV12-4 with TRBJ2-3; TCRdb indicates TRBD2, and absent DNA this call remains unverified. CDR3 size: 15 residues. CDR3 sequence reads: CASRGPSYRTDTQYF.

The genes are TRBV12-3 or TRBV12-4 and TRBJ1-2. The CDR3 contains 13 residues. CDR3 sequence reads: CASTPGRGQGYTF.